The 15 T cell receptor beta chains in this list originate from one sample, sequenced in a study of shared T cell receptors in the human thymus. Method: immunoSEQ multiplex PCR; TCRdb's copy keeps in-frame clones and lacks some. The sample holds tens of thousands of clones, over 90% seen once. Specimen: thymocytes. The receptors originated from a human donor.

This chain connects TRBV6-5 to TRBJ2-1; no clear D. With 6 bases removed from V and 5 bases from J, the gap between germline ends came to 14 bases. The CDR3 extends over 14 amino acids. Per the germline V gene, CDR1 is MNHEY and CDR2 is SVGAGI. CDR3 residues: CASSRDPSDNEQFF. DNA for the CDR3: TGTGCCAGCAGCCGCGATCCCAGTGACAATGAGCAGTTCTTC.

This chain joins TRBV4-1 and TRBJ2-7; D not certain. Trimming took off 1 base at V and 1 base at J, with 14 bases between the two ends. Germline-derived CDR1 and CDR2 are MGHRA and YSYEKL. This CDR3 has 16 residues. CDR3 amino acids: CASSQVFPNPSYEQYF. The DNA for the CDR3 is TGCGCCAGCAGCCAAGTGTTCCCCAACCCTTCCTACGAGCAGTACTTC.

This rearrangement joins TRBV12-5 to TRBJ2-4; D may match TRBD1 or TRBD2 (5 bases each). Trimming removed 3 bases from V and 0 bases from J, with 15 bases in between. Germline loops: CDR1 LGHNT, CDR2 FRNRAP. CDR3 length equals 17 residues. The CDR3 region is CASGLYLRGLAKNIQYF. The CDR3, as DNA: TGTGCTAGTGGTTTATATTTGAGGGGCTTAGCCAAAAACATTCAGTACTTC.

The J gene is TRBJ2-3, the V gene TRBV4-3; TRBD1 aligns across 7 bases. The germline V gene has CDR1 LGHNA and CDR2 YSLEER. The CDR3 sequence is 16 residues long. V shed 4 bases and J 0 bases; nucleotides not matched to a gene: 7. The CDR3 DNA follows: TGCGCCAGCAGCCCCGGGGACAGTTTTAGCACAGATACGCAGTATTTT. Translated: CASSPGDSFSTDTQYF.

This sequence joins TRBV4-3 and TRBJ2-3; no clear D. Germline V gene data show CDR1 as LGHNA and CDR2 as YSLEER. V shed 0 bases and J shed 1 base, with 14 bases lying between them. The CDR3 is 17 amino acids. Here the CDR3 DNA reads TGCGCCAGCAGCCAAGATCTTGCAGAGGACGGCACAGATACGCAGTATTTT. Translating gives CASSQDLAEDGTDTQYF.

This chain joins TRBV10-3 and TRBJ2-1; possible D gene TRBD1, 5 bases. CDR1 is ENHRY, CDR2 SYGVKD, per germline. Trimming cost V 0 bases and J 10 bases, with 19 bases left between them. The CDR3 is made up of 16 amino acids. CDR3 in DNA: TGTGCCATCAGTGAGTCGAATCTAGGGGCCCCACGGGAGCAGTTCTTC. It is translated as CAISESNLGAPREQFF.

This chain uses TRBV2 with TRBJ1-2; no firm D call. This CDR3 is built from 15 residues. Germline lookup yields CDR1 SNHLY and CDR2 FYNNEI. The germline V and J ends were trimmed by 4 bases and 1 base, with 13 bases remaining between them. CDR3 sequence: CASSARDRINYGYTF. Here the CDR3 DNA reads TGTGCCAGCAGTGCTCGGGATCGGATTAACTATGGCTACACCTTC. Variable domain in full (rest from reference TRBV2 and TRBJ1-2): EPEVTQTPSHQVTQMGQEVILRCVPISNHLYFYWYRQILGQKVEFLVSFYNNEISEKSEIFDDQFSVERPDGSNFTLKIRSTKLEDSAMYFCASSARDRINYGYTFGSGTRLTVV.

The chain couples TRBV19 to TRBJ2-1; 10 nucleotides agree with TRBD1. CDR3 size: 18 residues. Germline trimming cut 3 bases from V and 8 bases from J; bases unmatched to any gene: 16. Germline V CDR1 and CDR2: LNHDA, SQIVND (reference sequence). The CDR3 protein is CASSIDPFGQGVRDEQFF. The DNA for the CDR3 is TGTGCCAGTAGTATTGATCCTTTTGGACAGGGGGTCCGGGATGAGCAGTTCTTC.

The V and J genes are TRBV7-9 and TRBJ2-5, with 7 bases identical to TRBD2. With V trimmed by 1 base and J by 0 bases, 2 bases remained unmatched. The CDR3 totals 15 residues. Germline V gives CDR1 SEHNR, CDR2 FQNEAQ (reference sequence). The CDR3 DNA follows: TGTGCCAGCAGCTTAGTTGGGACTAACCAAGAGACCCAGTACTTC. It yields the protein CASSLVGTNQETQYF.

In nucleotides, the CDR3 is TGTGCCAGCAGCTTAGGGGGCGGGGGGGTCATTAATTCACCCCTCCACTTT. Its protein product is CASSLGGGGVINSPLHF. The V and J genes are TRBV7-2 and TRBJ1-6, with a possible D match to TRBD1 (5 bases). The germline V gene encodes CDR1 SGHTA and CDR2 FQGNSA. CDR3 length equals 17 residues. Trimming pared 1 base from V and 6 bases from J, leaving 16 bases between. The full variable domain, with the rest looked up from reference TRBV7-2 and TRBJ1-6, is GAGVSQSPSNKVTEKGKDVELRCDPISGHTALYWYRQSLGQGLEFLIYFQGNSAPDKSGLPSDRFSAERTGGSVSTLTIQRTQQEDSAVYLCASSLGGGGVINSPLHFGNGTRLTVT.

The chain is built from TRBV10-3 and TRBJ2-5; 11 bases fit TRBD1. The CDR3 is 16 amino acids. With 6 bases clipped from V and 1 base from J, the junction kept 7 bases outside the gene matches. The germline V gene encodes CDR1 ENHRY and CDR2 SYGVKD. The CDR3 nucleotides are TGTGCCATCAGCCTGGGGACAGGGGGGTTCCAAGAGACCCAGTACTTC. Translating gives CAISLGTGGFQETQYF.

The gene calls are TRBV7-9 and TRBJ1-5; D call uncertain. Germline CDR1 is SEHNR and CDR2 is FQNEAQ (reference sequence). Trimming removed 2 bases from V and 5 bases from J, with 10 bases in between. This CDR3 has 14 amino acids. For the CDR3, the DNA is TGTGCCAGCAGCTTATTTGGCGAGGATCAGCCCCAGCATTTT. Amino acids: CASSLFGEDQPQHF. The full variable domain, rest sourced from reference TRBV7-9 and TRBJ1-5, is DTGVSQNPRHKITKRGQNVTFRCDPISEHNRLYWYRQTLGQGPEFLTYFQNEAQLEKSRLLSDRFSAERPKGSFSTLEIQRTEQGDSAMYLCASSLFGEDQPQHFGDGTRLSIL.

The chain couples TRBV9 to TRBJ2-5; unclear D gene. V lost 4 bases and J lost 3, with 13 bases in between. The CDR3 is made up of 14 amino acids. The V gene's germline CDR1 is SGDLS and CDR2 YYNGEE. This CDR3 reads CASSSESRKETQYF. CDR3 in DNA: TGTGCCAGCAGCTCAGAATCTAGAAAAGAGACCCAGTACTTC.

The chain links TRBV5-1 to TRBJ2-3; TRBD1 matches at 10 bases. Germline trimming cut 7 bases from V and 1 base from J; bases unmatched to any gene: 6. Looked up from germline, CDR1 is SGHRS and CDR2 is YFSETQ. This CDR3 comprises 15 residues. The CDR3, as DNA: TGCGCCAGCGGCATAGGGACAGGGGGCACAGATACGCAGTATTTT. Translation: CASGIGTGGTDTQYF.

The chain employs TRBV5-4 and TRBJ2-1, with 7 bases fitting TRBD1. The CDR3 runs 13 residues. Germline V gene sequence: CDR1 SGHNT, CDR2 YYREEE (reference sequence). The V gene end was trimmed by 5 bases and the J gene end by 4 bases; junction bases not matched to a gene: 3. CDR3 sequence reads: CASSEGQYNEQFF. CDR3 sequence (DNA): TGTGCCAGCAGTGAGGGACAGTACAATGAGCAGTTCTTC. The full variable domain, its missing parts supplied by reference TRBV5-4 and TRBJ2-1, is ETGVTQSPTHLIKTRGQQVTLRCSSQSGHNTVSWYQQALGQGPQFIFQYYREEENGRGNFPPRFSGLQFPNYSSELNVNALELDDSALYLCASSEGQYNEQFFGPGTRLTVL.